Following are 32 T cell receptor beta chains from one sample sequenced in a study of CD4 and CD8 cells across lung adenocarcinoma regions. MiXCR was run by TCRdb on the PCR reads, yielding one entry per CDR3 protein. This sample has some 10,000 distinct CDR3 sequences, with 40% to 60% found just once. The sequencing sample was made of CD8+ T cells from the margin of a lung tumor. The receptors were sampled from a male donor with lung adenocarcinoma. The CD4 and CD8 labels of this study may be unreliable.

This chain uses TRBV11-2 with TRBJ2-1, with TRBD1 identical over 10 bases. Germline V gene sequence: CDR1 SGHAT, CDR2 FQNNGV. The CDR3 is 16 residues long. V lost 5 bases to trimming and J lost 0 bases; unmatched junction nucleotides: 4. In nucleotides, the CDR3 is TGTGCCAGCAGCCCGGGACAGGGGAGCTCCTACAATGAGCAGTTCTTC. It translates to CASSPGQGSSYNEQFF.

J is TRBJ2-1 and V is TRBV10-1; 11 nucleotides match TRBD1. The CDR3 is 19 residues long. Germline assignment: CDR1 WNHNN and CDR2 SYGVQD (reference sequence). V gave up 9 bases and J gave up 13 bases; unmatched junction bases: 29. For the CDR3, the DNA is TGCGCCAGGAAGCCCCCACCGGGACAGGGGGGCTCTCGGAAAGAGACCCAGTTCTTC. It specifies CARKPPPGQGGSRKETQFF.

The chain carries TRBV20-1 and TRBJ1-2; possible D gene TRBD1, 6 bases. Trimming stripped 2 bases from V and 1 base from J, with 11 bases between. The CDR3 is made up of 14 amino acids. The germline V gene encodes CDR1 DFQATT and CDR2 SNEGSKA (reference sequence). The CDR3 sequence is CSARSDSSNYGYTF. In DNA form, the CDR3 reads TGCAGTGCTAGATCGGACAGCAGTAACTATGGCTACACCTTC.

The CDR3 nucleotides read TGTGCCAGCAGTGACTCTGGGGGGGCGGTTAATGAGCAGTTCTTC. This gives the protein CASSDSGGAVNEQFF. V usage is TRBV6-4 and J usage is TRBJ2-1, with D tentatively TRBD2 (7 bases). CDR1 MRHNA and CDR2 SNTAGT come from the germline V gene. Trimming cost V 0 bases and J 7 bases, with 13 bases left between them. The CDR3 totals 15 residues.

This clonotype has at least ten counts. The chain joins TRBV10-3 to TRBJ2-1, with 7 nucleotides matching TRBD1. The J call may be mistaken, given a closer DNA end match to TRBJ2-7. Per the germline V gene, CDR1 is ENHRY and CDR2 is SYGVKD. The CDR3 is 14 amino acids. CDR3 sequence: CAIRGQTGHSEQYF. The CDR3 DNA reads TGTGCCATCAGGGGTCAGACAGGGCATAGCGAGCAGTACTTC.

The V and J genes are TRBV6-1 and TRBJ2-1, with D perhaps being TRBD1 or TRBD2 (5 bases each). The V end lost 6 bases, the J end lost 6 bases, and 18 bases lay between the germline ends. Germline CDR1 reads MNHNS; CDR2 reads SASEGT. This CDR3 comprises 15 residues. The CDR3 loop reads CASSPSRRGTNEQFF. The CDR3 bases are TGTGCCAGCAGCCCCTCGCGGAGAGGGACCAATGAGCAGTTCTTC.

This chain joins TRBV3-1 and TRBJ1-1, with a weak D call TRBD1 (5 bases). Trimming pared 3 bases from V and 7 bases from J, leaving 18 bases between. Germline values: CDR1 LGHDT, CDR2 YNNKEL (reference sequence). This CDR3 contains 15 residues. CDR3 bases: TGTGCCAGCAGCCACCCGGGACGGAAGCTTGATGAAGCTTTCTTT. Residues: CASSHPGRKLDEAFF. Supplemented by reference TRBV3-1 and TRBJ1-1, the full variable domain reads DTAVSQTPKYLVTQMGNDKSIKCEQNLGHDTMYWYKQDSKKFLKIMFSYNNKELIINETVPNRFSPKSPDKAHLNLHINSLELGDSAVYFCASSHPGRKLDEAFFGQGTRLTVV.

This chain connects TRBV6-1 to TRBJ2-1; tentatively, D is TRBD1 (7 bases). Near its end, the DNA agrees better with TRBJ2-7, so the J call may be wrong. This CDR3 region has 13 residues. CDR1 and CDR2 from the germline V gene are MNHNS and SASEGT. CDR3 amino acids: CASSSEGAWEQYF. CDR3 bases: TGTGCCAGCAGCTCGGAGGGGGCTTGGGAGCAGTACTTC.

This clonotype has only one observation. The DNA is omitted, as the CDR3 cannot be located on it reliably, and the CDR3 follows TCRdb's listing. This sequence joins TRBV6-1 and TRBJ2-6. The CDR3 length equals 16 residues, ends included. Per germline, CDR1 MNHNS and CDR2 SASEGT. CDR3 protein: CASSEAVGSGANVQYF.

This clonotype was detected only a few times. The rearrangement joins TRBV5-1 to TRBJ2-3; D gene ambiguous. The length of the CDR3 is 15 residues. V lost 2 bases, J lost 1 base, and 11 bases lay in between. Germline V gene data show CDR1 as SGHRS and CDR2 as YFSETQ. CDR3 nucleotide sequence: TGCGCCAGCAGCTTCTTAGCCTGGGGCACAGATACGCAGTATTTT. Protein product: CASSFLAWGTDTQYF. Full variable domain (rest looked up from reference TRBV5-1 and TRBJ2-3): KAGVTQTPRYLIKTRGQQVTLSCSPISGHRSVSWYQQTPGQGLQFLFEYFSETQRNKGNFPGRFSGRQFSNSRSEMNVSTLELGDSALYLCASSFLAWGTDTQYFGPGTRLTVL.

The chain uses TRBV7-9 and TRBJ2-2, with D unresolved. The CDR3 has 12 residues. Germline CDR1 reads SEHNR; CDR2 reads FQNEAQ (reference sequence). Trimming took off 0 bases at V and 6 bases at J, with 2 bases between the two ends. The CDR3 sequence: CASSLAAGELFF. The DNA for the CDR3 is TGTGCCAGCAGCTTAGCTGCCGGGGAGCTGTTTTTT.

The chain links TRBV12-3 or TRBV12-4 to TRBJ2-4; TRBD1 matches 7 bases. The CDR3 is 15 amino acids. The J segment lost 7 bases and the V segment lost 1 base, leaving 7 bases of the junction unmatched. The DNA of the CDR3 is TGTGCCAGCAGTTTAGGTAGGACAGGCGGTAACATTCAGTACTTC. This gives the protein CASSLGRTGGNIQYF.

In regard to this clonotype: Relative to the germline gene, one junction end is altered; a read error may explain this. The chain combines TRBV7-6 with TRBJ2-5, with D perhaps given as TRBD1 or TRBD2 (6 bases each). Germline CDR1 is SGHVS and CDR2 is FNYEAQ. This CDR3 has 17 amino acids. Written as DNA, the CDR3 is TGTGCCAGCAGCGTGGGGGTGGGGGGCGGGGACCAGGAGACCCAGTACTTT. This gives the protein CASSVGVGGGDQETQYF.

This clonotype was recorded a few times. The chain couples TRBV12-3 or TRBV12-4 to TRBJ2-3; 7 nucleotides align to TRBD2. The CDR3 is made up of 15 amino acids. V lost 4 bases and J lost 6; bases outside the gene matches: 10. CDR3 protein: CASSSGLAVGDTQYF. The CDR3 nucleotides are TGTGCCAGCAGTTCAGGGCTAGCGGTAGGGGATACGCAGTATTTT.

V and J are TRBV10-1 and TRBJ2-1; D possibly uses TRBD1 or TRBD2 (5 bases each). The end of the DNA aligns better with TRBJ2-7, so the J call may be wrong. The germline V gene has CDR1 WNHNN and CDR2 SYGVQD (reference sequence). There are 15 residues in the CDR3. The CDR3 nucleotides are TGCGCCAGCAGTGACCCGGGACGGAGCTCCTACGAGCAGTACTTC. Its protein product is CASSDPGRSSYEQYF.

J is TRBJ2-5 and V is TRBV5-1; 8 nucleotides line up with TRBD2. The CDR3 loop spans 14 amino acids. The junction had 8 bases not matched to a gene; V was cut back by 7 bases and J by 3 bases. CDR1 is SGHRS and CDR2 is YFSETQ in the germline V gene. DNA of the CDR3: TGCGCCAGCTATCCGGGAGGGGGGGAAGAGACCCAGTACTTC. Amino acids: CASYPGGGEETQYF.

The chain joins TRBV9 to TRBJ2-1, with D maybe TRBD2 (5 bases). The J call may be faulty, since TRBJ2-5 better matches the DNA end. CDR1 and CDR2 (germline): SGDLS, YYNGEE. The CDR3 is made up of 14 amino acids. The CDR3 loop is CASSLSHSGETQYF. The CDR3 bases are TGTGCCAGCAGCCTTTCACACTCGGGGGAGACCCAGTACTTC.

By sample fraction, this clonotype is medium-sized. The V gene is TRBV12-3 or TRBV12-4, the J gene TRBJ2-3; a weak D match, TRBD2 (5 bases). The CDR3 is made up of 15 amino acids. V shed 3 bases and J shed 5 bases, with 15 bases lying between them. Here the CDR3 reads CASSFGKISGDTQYF. The CDR3 region has the DNA TGTGCCAGCAGTTTCGGGAAGATCTCTGGAGATACGCAGTATTTT.

This clonotype was seen a few times. The chain couples TRBV15 to TRBJ1-3; D is unresolved. The CDR3 runs 12 residues. The germline gives CDR1 LNHNV, CDR2 YYDKDF (reference sequence). V was clipped by 3 bases and J by 8 bases, with 8 bases between them. CDR3 nucleotides: TGTGCCACCAGCAGGCCCCGGGACACCATATATTTT. Translating it yields CATSRPRDTIYF.

This clonotype is medium-sized. The chain carries TRBV6-1 and TRBJ2-2; D not certain. CDR3 length: 14 residues. Trimming stripped 7 bases from V and 0 bases from J, with 9 bases between. In germline, CDR1 is MNHNS, CDR2 SASEGT. CDR3 residues: CASTAAANTGELFF. CDR3 sequence (DNA): TGTGCCAGCACGGCAGCAGCGAACACCGGGGAGCTGTTTTTT.

The chain combines TRBV6-1 with TRBJ2-5; 8 positions match TRBD1. The V gene's germline CDR1 is MNHNS and CDR2 SASEGT. This CDR3 is built from 15 residues. Trimming at V came to 8 bases and at J to 1 base, leaving 9 bases not matched to a gene. CDR3 DNA: TGTGCCAGCGCCCGACAGGGGATCCTCCAAGAGACCCAGTACTTC. This sequence encodes CASARQGILQETQYF.

The rearrangement links TRBV7-2 to TRBJ1-2; no firm D call. Germline assignment: CDR1 SGHTA and CDR2 FQGNSA. Trimming left V 3 bases short and J 6 bases short, with 8 bases between. This CDR3 region has 12 residues. CDR3 DNA sequence: TGTGCCAGCAGCTTTGTCAGGAATGGCTACACCTTC. This gives the protein CASSFVRNGYTF.

This clonotype has only one observation. V is TRBV7-2 and J is TRBJ2-4, with a weak D call TRBD1 (7 bases). This CDR3 spans 15 amino acids. Germline V lookup: CDR1 SGHTA, CDR2 FQGNSA. Trimming pared 10 bases from V and 6 bases from J, leaving 22 bases between. The CDR3 loop is CATTLGGTVPNIQYF. In DNA form, the CDR3 reads TGTGCCACCACCCTTGGGGGGACAGTTCCAAACATTCAGTACTTC.

This clonotype was detected a few times. The chain is built from TRBV5-3 and TRBJ2-1, with D perhaps TRBD1 or TRBD2 (5 bases each). TRBV5-3 is an ORF, with its function uncertain. There are 18 residues in the CDR3. The V end was cut by 1 base, the J end by 4 bases, with 21 bases between. The CDR3 DNA sequence: TGTGCCAGAAGCTTGTGGTTTTTGGGACGGAACCTTTACAATGAGCAGTTCTTC. It encodes CARSLWFLGRNLYNEQFF.

Within the sample, this clonotype is medium-sized. The V and J genes are TRBV27 and TRBJ2-1; 9 bases fit TRBD2. The J call may be mistaken, given a closer DNA end match to TRBJ2-7. Germline V lookup: CDR1 MNHEY, CDR2 SMNVEV (reference sequence). The CDR3 is made up of 13 amino acids. CDR3 amino acids: CASREIAGVEQYF. The CDR3 DNA follows: TGTGCCAGCAGAGAGATAGCGGGGGTTGAGCAGTACTTC.

V usage is TRBV9 and J usage is TRBJ2-3; D is undetermined. V was shortened by 4 bases and J by 2 bases, with 8 bases between the two germline ends. CDR1 SGDLS and CDR2 YYNGEE come from the germline V gene. The CDR3 is 13 amino acids. The CDR3 DNA follows: TGTGCCAGCAGCCCAACACCCACAGATACGCAGTATTTT. It translates to CASSPTPTDTQYF.

As for this clonotype: Mismatch with germline at one junction end may stem from a read error. This sequence joins TRBV7-6 and TRBJ2-3; TRBD2 agrees at 9 bases. Germline assignment: CDR1 SGHVS and CDR2 FNYEAQ. The CDR3 is 17 residues long. CDR3 sequence reads: CASSLVAGGGGGDIQYF. CDR3 nucleotides: TGTGCCAGCAGCTTAGTGGCGGGGGGGGGGGGCGGGGACATTCAGTACTTT.

This clonotype is categorized as medium-sized. This chain uses TRBV27 with TRBJ2-2, with 9 positions matching TRBD2. J lost 5 bases, V lost 3 bases, and 7 bases had no gene match. The CDR3 loop spans 16 amino acids. Germline CDR1 MNHEY, CDR2 SMNVEV (reference sequence). CDR3 region: CASSLRGLAPTGELFF. CDR3 bases: TGTGCCAGCAGTTTGAGAGGACTAGCGCCGACCGGGGAGCTGTTTTTT.

This clonotype appeared a single time. The junction differs from germline at one of its ends, possibly a read error. This chain links TRBV27 with TRBJ2-5; the D gene is possibly TRBD2 (7 bases). This CDR3 is built from 13 residues. Germline V gene sequence: CDR1 MNHEY, CDR2 SMNVEV (reference sequence). The chain's CDR3 is CASSSGGRGTQHF. The CDR3 DNA is TGTGCCAGCAGTTCCGGGGGGCGGGGGACCCAACACTTC.

This clonotype rates as medium-sized (0.01 to 0.1%). The chain recombines TRBV6-5 with TRBJ2-4; TRBD2 might be the D (5 bases). V was pared by 11 bases and J by 5 bases, with 22 bases between. Germline V gene lookup returns CDR1 MNHEY and CDR2 SVGAGI. The CDR3 consists of 15 residues. The CDR3 sequence: CAVWDRRALQNIQYF. CDR3 nucleotide sequence: TGTGCCGTGTGGGATAGGCGGGCCCTACAAAACATTCAGTACTTC.

This sequence joins TRBV11-2 and TRBJ2-5; unclear D gene. Per germline, CDR1 SGHAT and CDR2 FQNNGV. Between the trimmed V and J ends, which lost 2 bases and 5 bases, there was a span of 3 bases. This CDR3 has 11 amino acids. In DNA form, the CDR3 reads TGTGCCAGCAGCTTACACGAGACCCAGTACTTC. It codes for CASSLHETQYF.

About this clonotype: At one end the junction does not follow the germline gene, possibly because of a read error. The rearrangement links TRBV6-5 to TRBJ2-3, with 7 bases fitting TRBD2. Germline lookup yields CDR1 MNHEY and CDR2 SVGAGI. The CDR3 is 16 amino acids. CDR3 protein: CASSYGGGPSKDTQYF. CDR3 nucleotides: TGTGCCAGCAGTTACGGGGGGGGACCGAGCAAAGATACCCAGTATTTC.